These 24 T cell receptor beta chains originate from one sample sequenced in a study of neurological immune-mediated disorders. One entry per CDR3 protein results from TCRdb running MiXCR on the 5' RACE reads. In the table there are about 44,000 distinct CDR3 sequences, around 6% of which are singletons. Sequencing was performed on CD4+ T cells from blood. These receptor sequences come from a woman aged 40-49 years in good health.

This clonotype has only a few counts. The chain links TRBV12-3 or TRBV12-4 to TRBJ2-7; 9 bases match TRBD1. The CDR3 is made up of 18 amino acids. With V trimmed by 4 bases and J by 0 bases, 13 bases remained unmatched. The CDR3 DNA sequence: TGTGCCAGCAGTTACCGCGCTGAGACAGGGGGGACCTCCTACGAGCAGTACTTC. This encodes CASSYRAETGGTSYEQYF.

This clonotype was recorded at least ten times. CDR3 region: CSASMRAGETQYF. The CDR3 DNA is TGCAGTGCTTCCATGAGAGCAGGAGAGACCCAGTACTTC. The chain recombines TRBV20-1 with TRBJ2-5; D gene unclear. The CDR3 spans 13 residues. V lost 5 bases and J lost 4, with 14 bases in between. Germline CDR1 is DFQATT and CDR2 is SNEGSKA (reference sequence).

This clonotype was seen repeatedly, ten times or more. The chain couples TRBV20-1 to TRBJ2-1, with D maybe TRBD2 (6 bases). CDR3 size: 16 residues. The germline CDR1 and CDR2 sequences are DFQATT and SNEGSKA (reference sequence). V dropped 7 bases and J dropped 4 bases, with 23 bases sitting between them. The CDR3 loop reads CSGRQGASGLYNEQFF. The DNA of the CDR3 is TGCAGTGGAAGGCAAGGTGCGAGCGGACTATACAATGAGCAGTTCTTC.

This sequence joins TRBV2 and TRBJ2-1; TRBD2 aligns across 11 bases. Germline values: CDR1 SNHLY, CDR2 FYNNEI. The CDR3 spans 14 residues. V lost 2 bases to trimming and J lost 15 bases; unmatched junction nucleotides: 9. CDR3 protein: CASSESSGRTTGFF. CDR3 nucleotide sequence: TGTGCCAGCAGTGAATCTAGCGGGAGGACCACCGGGTTCTTC.

This clonotype was seen ten or more times. V usage is TRBV29-1 and J usage is TRBJ1-1; weak D call: TRBD1 (5 bases). With 7 bases removed from V and 0 bases from J, the gap between germline ends came to 9 bases. Germline loops: CDR1 SQVTM, CDR2 ANQGSEA. This CDR3 contains 12 residues. DNA for the CDR3: TGCAGCGCGGGACTTATGAACACTGAAGCTTTCTTT. Translating gives CSAGLMNTEAFF.

There are many counts of this clonotype. The chain joins TRBV5-1 to TRBJ1-2; D remains unclear. The V gene's germline CDR1 is SGHRS and CDR2 YFSETQ. With 3 bases removed from V and 6 bases from J, the gap between germline ends came to 15 bases. The CDR3 spans 14 residues. This chain's CDR3 is CASSSSGVVDGYTF. CDR3 nucleotide sequence: TGCGCCAGCAGCTCTTCCGGGGTCGTGGATGGCTACACCTTC.

This clonotype was seen many times. The chain uses TRBV20-1 and TRBJ2-3, with a weak D call TRBD1 (5 bases). V was cut by 6 bases and J by 0 bases, with 13 bases left in between. The CDR3 runs 14 residues. Germline V gene data show CDR1 as DFQATT and CDR2 as SNEGSKA (reference sequence). The CDR3 loop is CSALKGSSTDTQYF. The CDR3 DNA is TGCAGTGCCCTAAAGGGGTCTAGCACAGATACGCAGTATTTT.

Many counts were recorded for this clonotype. V and J are TRBV29-1 and TRBJ2-1; 7 bases line up with TRBD1. J was trimmed by 15 bases and V by 6 bases; bases with no gene match: 14. Germline V lookup: CDR1 SQVTM, CDR2 ANQGSEA. CDR3 size: 12 residues. The CDR3 reads CSVNPTGFFWFF. For the CDR3, the DNA is TGCAGCGTGAACCCGACAGGGTTTTTTTGGTTCTTC.

The genes are TRBV19 and TRBJ2-7; D is uncertain. This CDR3 comprises 15 residues. Germline V gives CDR1 LNHDA, CDR2 SQIVND (reference sequence). V was clipped by 1 base and J by 3 bases, with 13 bases between them. Here the CDR3 reads CASSIASLAVYEQYF. The CDR3 nucleotides read TGTGCCAGTAGTATAGCCTCCCTCGCTGTCTACGAGCAGTACTTC.

This clonotype was found many times. The chain couples TRBV7-2 to TRBJ2-1; 8 bases fit TRBD2. This CDR3 spans 15 amino acids. V was pared by 5 bases and J by 8 bases, with 11 bases of the junction left unmatched. Germline CDR1 and CDR2: SGHTA and FQGNSA. The CDR3 nucleotides are TGTGCCAGCAGCCCCTCGAGCGGGAGTGACTATGAGCAGTTCTTC. This codes for CASSPSSGSDYEQFF.

This clonotype was picked up many times. The genes are TRBV7-9 and TRBJ2-3; 9 positions agree with TRBD2. In germline, CDR1 is SEHNR, CDR2 FQNEAQ (reference sequence). With V trimmed by 5 bases and J by 3 bases, 12 bases remained unmatched. CDR3 size: 17 residues. CDR3 amino acids: CASSRISGSSRTDTQYF. The CDR3 nucleotides read TGTGCCAGCAGCCGAATTAGCGGGAGTAGTAGGACAGATACGCAGTATTTT. Full variable domain (missing parts from reference TRBV7-9 and TRBJ2-3): DTGVSQNPRHKITKRGQNVTFRCDPISEHNRLYWYRQTLGQGPEFLTYFQNEAQLEKSRLLSDRFSAERPKGSFSTLEIQRTEQGDSAMYLCASSRISGSSRTDTQYFGPGTRLTVL.

This clonotype was seen ten or more times. The chain links TRBV11-2 to TRBJ2-5; 7 bases match TRBD1. Germline CDR1 is SGHAT and CDR2 is FQNNGV. V lost 1 base to trimming and J lost 5 bases; unmatched junction nucleotides: 10. The CDR3 sequence is 16 residues long. The CDR3 spells CASSLGSKGGWETQYF. CDR3 in DNA: TGTGCCAGCAGCTTAGGGTCCAAAGGGGGCTGGGAGACCCAGTACTTC.

This clonotype was recorded at least ten times. The genes are TRBV5-1 and TRBJ2-2, with D unresolved. The CDR3 extends over 13 amino acids. The germline CDR1 and CDR2 sequences are SGHRS and YFSETQ. The V gene lost 3 bases and the J gene lost 7 bases, with 10 bases spanning the gap. The CDR3 DNA reads TGCGCCAGCAGCTCCGACCCCGGCGGGGAGCTGTTTTTT. Translated, it gives CASSSDPGGELFF.

This clonotype was counted only a few times. This chain connects TRBV6-5 to TRBJ2-5, with TRBD2 as a possible D gene (6 bases). This CDR3 has 11 amino acids. Germline V gives CDR1 MNHEY, CDR2 SVGAGI. V was cut by 10 bases and J by 7 bases, with 13 bases left in between. The CDR3 DNA reads as TGTGCCACCCGGGGGAGGTCGACCCAGTACTTC. Its translation: CATRGRSTQYF.

This clonotype was seen at least ten times. This CDR3 reads CSARDWGDRPYEQYF. CDR3 in DNA: TGCAGTGCTAGAGATTGGGGGGATCGCCCCTACGAGCAGTACTTC. The chain has TRBV20-1 and TRBJ2-7; D is perhaps TRBD2 (6 bases). In germline, CDR1 is DFQATT, CDR2 SNEGSKA (reference sequence). CDR3 length equals 15 residues. With 0 bases removed from V and 2 bases from J, the gap between germline ends came to 14 bases.

This clonotype has at least ten counts. This chain links TRBV3-1 with TRBJ1-4, with 7 bases lining up with TRBD1. The CDR3 contains 14 residues. Germline-derived CDR1 and CDR2 are LGHDT and YNNKEL (reference sequence). Trimming cost V 5 bases and J 6 bases; bases outside gene matches: 6. CDR3 protein: CASSAGGAYEKLFF. The CDR3 bases are TGTGCCAGCAGCGCAGGGGGGGCGTATGAAAAACTGTTTTTT.

This clonotype came up many times. The V call is TRBV20-1, the J call TRBJ2-7, with TRBD2 as a possible D gene (6 bases). The CDR3 consists of 15 residues. Between the trimmed V and J ends, which lost 0 bases and 5 bases, there was a span of 17 bases. Germline-derived CDR1 and CDR2 are DFQATT and SNEGSKA (reference sequence). CDR3 residues: CSARDPSGPPDEQYF. CDR3 coding DNA: TGCAGTGCTAGAGATCCCAGCGGGCCACCTGACGAGCAGTACTTC.

This clonotype was seen repeatedly, ten times or more. The rearrangement joins TRBV5-1 to TRBJ2-5; possible D gene TRBD2, 6 bases. The CDR3 length is 14 residues. The germline gives CDR1 SGHRS, CDR2 YFSETQ. The V gene lost 3 bases and the J gene lost 2 bases, with 11 bases spanning the gap. The CDR3 sequence is CASSSESGQETQYF. In DNA, the CDR3 is TGCGCCAGCAGCTCAGAGAGCGGGCAAGAGACCCAGTACTTC.

This clonotype was counted many times. This chain links TRBV10-3 with TRBJ2-2; TRBD1 matches 7 bases. Per the germline V gene, CDR1 is ENHRY and CDR2 is SYGVKD. CDR3 size: 14 residues. V lost 7 bases to trimming and J lost 1 base; unmatched junction nucleotides: 3. Here the CDR3 DNA reads TGTGCCATCACCGGACAGGTGAACACCGGGGAGCTGTTTTTT. Protein: CAITGQVNTGELFF.

This clonotype was seen ten or more times. This chain joins TRBV3-1 and TRBJ2-1; 10 nucleotides agree with TRBD2. CDR3 length equals 16 residues. Germline CDR1 is LGHDT and CDR2 is YNNKEL (reference sequence). Trimming at V came to 4 bases and at J to 7 bases, leaving 10 bases not matched to a gene. In DNA form, the CDR3 reads TGTGCCAGCAGCCCCACCAGCGGGAGGGTGGGGAATGAGCAGTTCTTC. Its protein is CASSPTSGRVGNEQFF.

This clonotype was observed many times. The chain employs TRBV4-3 and TRBJ1-5; D unresolved. CDR1 is LGHNA and CDR2 is YSLEER in the germline V gene. V shed 0 bases and J shed 1 base, with 4 bases lying between them. This CDR3 region has 14 residues. CDR3 in DNA: TGCGCCAGCAGCCAAGATTTAAGCAATCAGCCCCAGCATTTT. Amino acid sequence: CASSQDLSNQPQHF.

The table lists this clonotype with many counts. The gene calls are TRBV6-4 and TRBJ1-1; weak D call: TRBD1 (5 bases). Germline-derived CDR1 and CDR2 are MRHNA and SNTAGT. V was pared by 6 bases and J by 1 base, with 12 bases between. The CDR3 spans 14 residues. CDR3 in amino acids: CASSQDGGNTEAFF. The DNA for the CDR3 is TGTGCCAGCAGCCAGGACGGGGGGAACACTGAAGCTTTCTTT.

The table lists this clonotype with many counts. One junction end does not reproduce the germline sequence, and a read error may be involved. This rearrangement joins TRBV29-1 to TRBJ2-4; D remains ambiguous. The CDR3 is made up of 12 amino acids. The germline V gene encodes CDR1 SQVTM and CDR2 ANQGSEA. The CDR3 DNA follows: TGCAGCGTTGAGACCTCGGGCCGGGTTCAATACTTC. It codes for CSVETSGRVQYF.

In its sample, this clonotype was seen many times. The chain is built from TRBV5-1 and TRBJ1-6, with unresolved D. Trimming took off 4 bases at V and 14 bases at J, with 16 bases between the two ends. Germline CDR1 reads SGHRS; CDR2 reads YFSETQ. The CDR3 contains 13 residues. The CDR3 coding sequence is TGCGCCAGCAGCGGCGAGGGAGTCCTTACCCTCCACTTT. It translates to CASSGEGVLTLHF. The whole variable domain, remainder taken from reference TRBV5-1 and TRBJ1-6, is KAGVTQTPRYLIKTRGQQVTLSCSPISGHRSVSWYQQTPGQGLQFLFEYFSETQRNKGNFPGRFSGRQFSNSRSEMNVSTLELGDSALYLCASSGEGVLTLHFGNGTRLTVT.